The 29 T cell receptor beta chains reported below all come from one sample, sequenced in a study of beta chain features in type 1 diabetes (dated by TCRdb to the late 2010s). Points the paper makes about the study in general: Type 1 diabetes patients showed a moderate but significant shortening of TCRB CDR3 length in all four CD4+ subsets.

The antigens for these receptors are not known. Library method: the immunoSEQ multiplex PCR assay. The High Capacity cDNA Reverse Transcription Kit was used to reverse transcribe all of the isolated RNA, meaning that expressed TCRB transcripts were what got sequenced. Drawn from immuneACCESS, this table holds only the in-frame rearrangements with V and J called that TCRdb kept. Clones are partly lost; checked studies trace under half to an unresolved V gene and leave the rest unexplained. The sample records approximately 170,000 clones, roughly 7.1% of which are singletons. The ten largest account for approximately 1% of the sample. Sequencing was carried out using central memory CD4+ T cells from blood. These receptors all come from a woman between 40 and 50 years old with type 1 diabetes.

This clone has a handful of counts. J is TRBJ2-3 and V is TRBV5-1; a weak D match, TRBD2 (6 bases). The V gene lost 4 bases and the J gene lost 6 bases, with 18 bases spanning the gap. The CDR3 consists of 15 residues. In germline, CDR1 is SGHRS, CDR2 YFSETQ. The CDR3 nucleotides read TGCGCCAGCAGCCCCAGCGGGCGCCCAGTCGATACGCAGTATTTT. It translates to CASSPSGRPVDTQYF.

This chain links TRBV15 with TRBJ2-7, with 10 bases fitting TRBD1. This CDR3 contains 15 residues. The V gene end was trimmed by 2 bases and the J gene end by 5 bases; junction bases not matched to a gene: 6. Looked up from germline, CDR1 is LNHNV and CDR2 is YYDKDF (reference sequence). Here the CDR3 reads CATSRRTGGADEQYF. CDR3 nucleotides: TGTGCCACCAGCAGAAGGACAGGGGGAGCGGACGAGCAGTACTTC.

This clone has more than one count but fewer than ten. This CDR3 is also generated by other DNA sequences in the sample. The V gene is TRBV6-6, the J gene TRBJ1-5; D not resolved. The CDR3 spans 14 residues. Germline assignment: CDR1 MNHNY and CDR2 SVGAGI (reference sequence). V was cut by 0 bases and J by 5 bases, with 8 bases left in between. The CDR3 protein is CASSYSSGYQPQHF. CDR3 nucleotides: TGTGCCAGCAGTTACTCTTCAGGATATCAGCCCCAGCATTTT.

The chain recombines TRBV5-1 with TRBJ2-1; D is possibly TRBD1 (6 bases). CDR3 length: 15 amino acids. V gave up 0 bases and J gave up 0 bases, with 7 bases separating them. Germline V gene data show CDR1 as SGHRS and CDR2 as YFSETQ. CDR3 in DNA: TGCGCCAGCAGCTTGGGACAGGTCTCCTACAATGAGCAGTTCTTC. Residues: CASSLGQVSYNEQFF.

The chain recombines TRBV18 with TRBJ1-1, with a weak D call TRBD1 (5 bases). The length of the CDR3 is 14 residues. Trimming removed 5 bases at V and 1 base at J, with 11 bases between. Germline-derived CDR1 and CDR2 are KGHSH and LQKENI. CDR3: CASSWQGKNTEAFF. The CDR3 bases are TGTGCCAGCTCATGGCAGGGAAAGAACACTGAAGCTTTCTTT.

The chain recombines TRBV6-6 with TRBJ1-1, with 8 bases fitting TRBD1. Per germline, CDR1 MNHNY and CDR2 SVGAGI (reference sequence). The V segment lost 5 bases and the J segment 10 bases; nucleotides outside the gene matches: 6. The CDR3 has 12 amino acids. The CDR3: CASSRLRGRAFF. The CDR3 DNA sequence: TGTGCCAGCAGTCGCCTCAGGGGGCGAGCTTTCTTT.

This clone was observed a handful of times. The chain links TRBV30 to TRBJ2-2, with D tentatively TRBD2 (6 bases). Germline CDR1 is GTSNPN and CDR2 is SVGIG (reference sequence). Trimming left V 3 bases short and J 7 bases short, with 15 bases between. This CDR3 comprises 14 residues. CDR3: CAWSDGRGNGELFF. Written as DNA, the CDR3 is TGTGCCTGGAGCGACGGGCGGGGTAACGGGGAGCTGTTTTTT.

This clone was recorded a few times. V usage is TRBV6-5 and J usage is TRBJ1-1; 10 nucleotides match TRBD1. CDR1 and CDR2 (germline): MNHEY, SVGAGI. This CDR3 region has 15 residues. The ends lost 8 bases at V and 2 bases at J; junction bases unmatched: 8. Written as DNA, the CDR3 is TGTGCCAGCGCCAGGACAGGGGGATTAAACACTGAAGCTTTCTTT. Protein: CASARTGGLNTEAFF.

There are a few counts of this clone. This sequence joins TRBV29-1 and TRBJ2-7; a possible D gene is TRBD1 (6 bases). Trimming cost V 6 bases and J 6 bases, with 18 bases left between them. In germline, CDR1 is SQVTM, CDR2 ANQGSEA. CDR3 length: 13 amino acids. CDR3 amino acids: CSVSTGVGGEQYF. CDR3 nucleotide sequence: TGCAGCGTCTCGACAGGAGTTGGTGGCGAGCAGTACTTC.

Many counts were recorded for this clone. For the CDR3, the DNA is TGCGCCAGCAGCCACCTGGGTTTAAGGCGGATGAACACTGAAGCTTTCTTT. This sequence encodes CASSHLGLRRMNTEAFF. This chain connects TRBV4-3 to TRBJ1-1, with no clear D. V was shortened by 3 bases and J by 0 bases, with 17 bases between the two germline ends. Germline-derived CDR1 and CDR2 are LGHNA and YSLEER. The CDR3 is 17 residues long.

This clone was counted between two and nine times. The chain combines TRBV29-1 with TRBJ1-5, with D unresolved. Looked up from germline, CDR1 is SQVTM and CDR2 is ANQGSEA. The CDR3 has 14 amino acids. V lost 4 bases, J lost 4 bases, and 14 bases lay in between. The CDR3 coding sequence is TGCAGCGTTGTTGAGGGCCCCCATAATCAGCCCCAGCATTTT. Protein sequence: CSVVEGPHNQPQHF.

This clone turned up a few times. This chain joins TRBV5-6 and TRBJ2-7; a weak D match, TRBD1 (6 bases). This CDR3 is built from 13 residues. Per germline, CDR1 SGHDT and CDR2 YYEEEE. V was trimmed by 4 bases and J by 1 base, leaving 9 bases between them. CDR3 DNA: TGTGCCAGCAGCATGGACAGTTCCTACGAGCAGTACTTC. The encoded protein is CASSMDSSYEQYF.

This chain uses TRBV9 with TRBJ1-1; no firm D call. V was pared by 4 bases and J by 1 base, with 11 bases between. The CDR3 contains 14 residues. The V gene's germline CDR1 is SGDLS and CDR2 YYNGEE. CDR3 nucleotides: TGTGCCAGCAGCTTAGGACTGACGAACACTGAAGCTTTCTTT. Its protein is CASSLGLTNTEAFF.

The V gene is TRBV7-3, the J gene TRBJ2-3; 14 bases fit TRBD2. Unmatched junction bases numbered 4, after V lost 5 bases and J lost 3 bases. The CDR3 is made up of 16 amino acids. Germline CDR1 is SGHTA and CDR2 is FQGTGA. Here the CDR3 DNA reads TGTGCCAGCAGCGACCGACTAGCGGGGGGGACAGATACGCAGTATTTT. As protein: CASSDRLAGGTDTQYF.

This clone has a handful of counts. The CDR3 DNA is TGTGCCAGCAGCGTAGGCGGCGCCCAAGAGACCCAGTACTTC. This codes for CASSVGGAQETQYF. The chain employs TRBV9 and TRBJ2-5; no reliable D call. Germline-derived CDR1 and CDR2 are SGDLS and YYNGEE. Trimming pared 0 bases from V and 1 base from J, leaving 7 bases between. This CDR3 has 14 residues.

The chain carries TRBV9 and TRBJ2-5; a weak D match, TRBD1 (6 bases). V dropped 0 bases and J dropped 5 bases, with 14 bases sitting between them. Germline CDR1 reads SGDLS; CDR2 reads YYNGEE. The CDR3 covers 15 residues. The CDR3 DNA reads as TGTGCCAGCAGCGTAGGGGTGGGGGCCTGGGAGACCCAGTACTTC. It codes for CASSVGVGAWETQYF.

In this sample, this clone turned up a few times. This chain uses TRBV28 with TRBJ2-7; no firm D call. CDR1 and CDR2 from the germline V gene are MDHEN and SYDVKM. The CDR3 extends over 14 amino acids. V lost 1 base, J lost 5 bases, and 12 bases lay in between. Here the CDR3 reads CASSLLTLIHEQYF. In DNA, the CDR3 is TGTGCCAGCAGTTTATTGACATTAATCCACGAGCAGTACTTC.

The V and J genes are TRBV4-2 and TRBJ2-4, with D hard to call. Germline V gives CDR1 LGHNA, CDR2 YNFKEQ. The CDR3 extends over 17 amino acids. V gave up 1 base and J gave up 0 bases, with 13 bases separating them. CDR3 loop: CASSQADLLLAKNIQYF. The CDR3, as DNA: TGTGCCAGCAGCCAAGCCGATTTGTTACTAGCCAAAAACATTCAGTACTTC.

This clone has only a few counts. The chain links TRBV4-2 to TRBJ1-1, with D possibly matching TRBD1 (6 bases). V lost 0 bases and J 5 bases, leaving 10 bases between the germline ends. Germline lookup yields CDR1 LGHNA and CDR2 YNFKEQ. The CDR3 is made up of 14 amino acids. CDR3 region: CASSQERGRTEAFF. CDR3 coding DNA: TGTGCCAGCAGCCAAGAAAGGGGGAGAACTGAAGCTTTCTTT.

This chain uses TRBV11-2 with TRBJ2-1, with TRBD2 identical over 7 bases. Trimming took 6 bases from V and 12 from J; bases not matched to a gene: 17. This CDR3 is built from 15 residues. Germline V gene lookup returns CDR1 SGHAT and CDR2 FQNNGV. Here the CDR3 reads CASSLTGGIMSGQFF. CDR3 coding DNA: TGTGCCAGCAGTTTGACGGGAGGCATAATGAGTGGGCAGTTCTTC. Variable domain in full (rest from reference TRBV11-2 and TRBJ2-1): EAGVAQSPRYKIIEKRQSVAFWCNPISGHATLYWYQQILGQGPKLLIQFQNNGVVDDSQLPKDRFSAERLKGVDSTLKIQPAKLEDSAVYLCASSLTGGIMSGQFFGPGTRLTVL.

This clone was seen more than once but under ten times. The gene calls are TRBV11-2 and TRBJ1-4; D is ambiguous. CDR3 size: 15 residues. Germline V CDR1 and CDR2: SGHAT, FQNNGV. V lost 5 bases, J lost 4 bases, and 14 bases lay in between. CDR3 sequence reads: CASSPYVGGNEKLFF. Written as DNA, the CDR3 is TGTGCCAGCAGCCCCTACGTCGGCGGTAATGAAAAACTGTTTTTT.

The CDR3 DNA reads TGTGCCATCAAGTCGGTGTCGATCACTGAAGCTTTCTTT. This encodes CAIKSVSITEAFF. The chain carries TRBV10-3 and TRBJ1-1; D is unresolved. The CDR3 has 13 amino acids. Trimming stripped 7 bases from V and 4 bases from J, with 13 bases between. Germline V lookup: CDR1 ENHRY, CDR2 SYGVKD.

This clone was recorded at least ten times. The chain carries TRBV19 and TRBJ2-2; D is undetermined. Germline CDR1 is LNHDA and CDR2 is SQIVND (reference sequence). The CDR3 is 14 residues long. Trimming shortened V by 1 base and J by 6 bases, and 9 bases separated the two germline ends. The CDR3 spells CASSIVVAAGELFF. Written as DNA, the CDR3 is TGTGCCAGTAGTATAGTAGTCGCCGCCGGGGAGCTGTTTTTT.

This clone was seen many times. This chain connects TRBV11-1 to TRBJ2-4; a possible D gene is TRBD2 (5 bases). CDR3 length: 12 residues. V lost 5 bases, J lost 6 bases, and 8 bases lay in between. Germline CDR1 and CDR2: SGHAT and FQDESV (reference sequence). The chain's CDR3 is CASSPGGNIQYF. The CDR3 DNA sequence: TGTGCCAGCAGCCCAGGAGGAAACATTCAGTACTTC.

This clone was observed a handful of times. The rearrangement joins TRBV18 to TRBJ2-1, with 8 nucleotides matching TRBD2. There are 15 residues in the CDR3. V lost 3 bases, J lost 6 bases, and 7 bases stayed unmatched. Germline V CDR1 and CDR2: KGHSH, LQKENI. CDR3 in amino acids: CASSPPGTSRNEQFF. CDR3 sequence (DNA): TGTGCCAGCTCACCCCCCGGGACTAGTCGCAATGAGCAGTTCTTC.

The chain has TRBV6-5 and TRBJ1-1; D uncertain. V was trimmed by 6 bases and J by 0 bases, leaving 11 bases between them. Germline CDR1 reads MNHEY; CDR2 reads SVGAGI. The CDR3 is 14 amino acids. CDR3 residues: CASRPTIMNTEAFF. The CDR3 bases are TGTGCCAGCAGGCCGACAATTATGAACACTGAAGCTTTCTTT.

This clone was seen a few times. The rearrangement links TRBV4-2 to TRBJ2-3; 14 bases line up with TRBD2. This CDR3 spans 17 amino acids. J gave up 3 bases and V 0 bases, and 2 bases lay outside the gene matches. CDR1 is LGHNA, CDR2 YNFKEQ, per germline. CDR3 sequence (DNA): TGTGCCAGCAGCCAAGATTGGACTAGCGGGGGGACAGATACGCAGTATTTT. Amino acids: CASSQDWTSGGTDTQYF.

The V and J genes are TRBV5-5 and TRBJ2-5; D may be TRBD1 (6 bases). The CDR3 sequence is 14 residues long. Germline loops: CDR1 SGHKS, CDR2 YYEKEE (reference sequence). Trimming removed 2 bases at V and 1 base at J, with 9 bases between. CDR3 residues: CASSFLGAQETQYF. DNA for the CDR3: TGTGCCAGCAGCTTCTTGGGGGCCCAAGAGACCCAGTACTTC.

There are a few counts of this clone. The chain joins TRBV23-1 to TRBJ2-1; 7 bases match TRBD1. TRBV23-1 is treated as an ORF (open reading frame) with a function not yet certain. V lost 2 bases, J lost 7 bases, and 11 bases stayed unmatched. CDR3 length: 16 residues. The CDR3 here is CASSQGLRGRLNEQFF. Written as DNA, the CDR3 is TGCGCCAGCAGTCAAGGGTTAAGGGGGCGCCTGAATGAGCAGTTCTTC.